This T cell receptor (beta chain) was found in a study of T-cell memory formation after mild COVID-19. The CDR3 consists of 14 residues. Germline lookup yields CDR1 SEHNR and CDR2 FQNEAQ (reference sequence). V lost 6 bases and J 5 bases, leaving 13 bases between the germline ends. As for this clonotype: Its target is not known.

Study results and limitations: Contracting CD4+ clones were located mainly in CM and EM, and CD8+ clones in EMRA. Detection of some responders pre-infection suggested pre-existing cross-reactive memory T cells participated.

TCR alpha and TCR beta cDNA libraries carrying sample barcodes and UMIs came from 5'RACE with constant-segment primers. TCRdb itself ran the 5' RACE reads through MiXCR, one entry per CDR3 protein. The profile covers hundreds of thousands of distinct CDR3 sequences, with approximately 24% appearing a single time and roughly 9.7% taken by the ten largest. The sequenced sample consisted of PBMCs or a T cell subset sorted from them (not recorded which). The receptor comes from an adult woman who had mild COVID-19 (a few samples of this study predate the infection). Cell type and time point are not known. The chain combines TRBV7-9 with TRBJ2-2, with D perhaps TRBD1 or TRBD2 (5 bases each). CDR3 DNA: TGTGCCAGCAGATCCGGGACCCCAACCGGGGAGCTGTTTTTT. Its protein is CASRSGTPTGELFF.